This TCR beta chain comes out of a study of Graves' ophthalmopathy and Graves' hyperthyroidism. Study-wide findings and caveats: The majority of expanded thyroid clonotypes above 0.001 frequency also occurred in blood.

This clonotype has ten or more counts. The antigen remains unidentified. The sequenced template was RNA, covering the TCR beta CDR3 region. Second-round multiplex PCR came after a first-round RT-PCR that employed HTBI primers. TCRdb redid the calling of the multiplex PCR reads with MiXCR, one entry per CDR3 protein. The sample yields fewer than 70,000 distinct CDR3 sequences, under 55% seen once. The germline CDR1 and CDR2 sequences are SEHNR and FQNEAQ (reference sequence). Trimming left V 2 bases short and J 7 bases short, with 13 bases between. The CDR3 runs 14 residues. Each donor who had ophthalmopathy showed moderate-to-severe activity, a CAS of ≥3, a NOSPECS of ≥4, and a duration under 3 months. Each diagnosis was determined on the basis of clinical symptoms, serum thyroxine, TRAb, thyroid ultrasound and orbital computed tomography. PBMCs came from 7.5 to 10 ml of fresh peripheral blood.

The V call is TRBV7-9, the J call TRBJ2-3; no clear D. Sequenced sample: peripheral blood. The TCR comes from an adult woman with Graves' ophthalmopathy. CDR3 DNA: TGTGCCAGCAGCTTAACCGGTGACTCGCATACGCAGTATTTT. The encoded protein is CASSLTGDSHTQYF.